The clone carrying this T cell receptor (beta chain) turned up a few times. The antigen is unknown. The data stem from a study of CD8+ T cells in alopecia areata. Notes on the study in general: Clarity of TCR sharing across patients fell short of that in mice, possibly HLA-related.

Sequencing relied on a cDNA template that was reverse transcribed from extracted RNA. Sequenced by immunoSEQ multiplex PCR; TCRdb stores in-frame clones only, minus some. The sample contains roughly 100,000 clones, roughly two fifths of which appear only once. The CDR3 covers 18 residues. V gave up 0 bases and J gave up 0 bases, with 15 bases separating them. CDR1 and CDR2 from the germline V gene are SGHNT and YYREEE (reference sequence). Described treatment: oral pan-JAK inhibitor, 5-10 mg twice daily. This chain connects TRBV5-4 to TRBJ2-2; D is possibly TRBD1 (5 bases). Specimen: CD8+ T cells sorted from blood, collected at week 24, from a patient treated with tofacitinib. This sequence originates from a human donor with alopecia areata. The CDR3: CASSLVVRTKANTGELFF. The CDR3 nucleotides are TGTGCCAGCAGCTTGGTCGTTCGGACAAAGGCGAACACCGGGGAGCTGTTTTTT.